These 28 T cell receptor beta chains share one sample of origin, sequenced in a study of cytomegalovirus exposure and HLA in healthy donors. The PCR contained 60 Vbeta and 13 Jbeta primers. The protocol was immunoSEQ multiplex PCR, while the TCRdb copy is restricted to in-frame clones and leaves out a portion. This table holds around 150,000 clones, about 85% found once. What was sequenced was PBMCs. The receptor source for this set is a man aged 18 to 30 in good health and CMV-seronegative.

This chain connects TRBV5-1 to TRBJ2-3; 13 bases are a match to TRBD2. The V gene end was trimmed by 3 bases and the J gene end by 2 bases; junction bases not matched to a gene: 3. The germline gives CDR1 SGHRS, CDR2 YFSETQ. The CDR3 loop spans 16 amino acids. This chain's CDR3 is CASSSGTSGNTDTQYF. The CDR3 DNA reads TGCGCCAGCAGCTCCGGGACTAGCGGGAACACAGATACGCAGTATTTT.

V usage is TRBV5-5 and J usage is TRBJ2-3; D may be TRBD1 (5 bases). The germline V and J ends were trimmed by 2 bases and 1 base, with 5 bases remaining between them. This CDR3 spans 13 amino acids. Germline loops: CDR1 SGHKS, CDR2 YYEKEE (reference sequence). CDR3 in amino acids: CASSFRGTDTQYF. CDR3 DNA: TGTGCCAGCAGCTTCAGGGGCACAGATACGCAGTATTTT.

The V gene is TRBV4-2, the J gene TRBJ1-3; TRBD1 matches 8 bases. Trimming removed 0 bases from V and 4 bases from J; junction bases left unmatched: 5. Germline V gene sequence: CDR1 LGHNA, CDR2 YNFKEQ. CDR3 length: 16 residues. CDR3 coding DNA: TGTGCCAGCAGCCAAGATAGGGGGGACAGGGGAAACACCATATATTTT. This encodes CASSQDRGDRGNTIYF.

This chain links TRBV7-9 with TRBJ2-1, with D unresolved. CDR3 length: 13 amino acids. V lost 2 bases and J 11 bases, leaving 13 bases between the germline ends. Looked up from germline, CDR1 is SEHNR and CDR2 is FQNEAQ (reference sequence). The CDR3 here is CASSLPLNEKQFF. For the CDR3, the DNA is TGTGCCAGCAGCTTACCCTTAAATGAGAAGCAGTTCTTC. The full variable domain, with the rest looked up from reference TRBV7-9 and TRBJ2-1, is DTGVSQNPRHKITKRGQNVTFRCDPISEHNRLYWYRQTLGQGPEFLTYFQNEAQLEKSRLLSDRFSAERPKGSFSTLEIQRTEQGDSAMYLCASSLPLNEKQFFGPGTRLTVL.

The genes are TRBV9 and TRBJ1-3; D ambiguous. CDR1 SGDLS and CDR2 YYNGEE come from the germline V gene. This CDR3 is built from 15 residues. V was clipped by 4 bases and J by 2 bases, with 13 bases between them. The CDR3 sequence is CASSPGRGTGNTIYF. The DNA for the CDR3 is TGTGCCAGCAGCCCTGGCCGGGGTACTGGAAACACCATATATTTT.

This sequence joins TRBV6-1 and TRBJ2-7; TRBD2 is a possible D gene (5 bases). The CDR3 totals 15 residues. CDR1 is MNHNS, CDR2 SASEGT, per germline. Between the trimmed V and J ends, which lost 2 bases and 4 bases, there was a span of 15 bases. The CDR3 protein is CASSELDSPIYEQYF. The CDR3, as DNA: TGTGCCAGCAGTGAACTGGACTCCCCCATATACGAGCAGTACTTC.

The chain employs TRBV7-2 and TRBJ2-7; 7 positions match TRBD2. Per the germline V gene, CDR1 is SGHTA and CDR2 is FQGNSA. Trimming cost V 3 bases and J 7 bases; bases outside gene matches: 3. CDR3 length: 12 amino acids. CDR3 DNA: TGTGCCAGCAGCTTGGGGCGGGGGGAGCAGTACTTC. It yields the protein CASSLGRGEQYF.

V usage is TRBV4-1 and J usage is TRBJ2-5; possible D gene TRBD1, 6 bases. V was pared by 4 bases and J by 5 bases, with 14 bases between. Per germline, CDR1 MGHRA and CDR2 YSYEKL. The CDR3 contains 14 residues. Here the CDR3 reads CASSLQGQGETQYF. CDR3 nucleotides: TGCGCCAGCAGCCTTCAGGGCCAGGGGGAGACCCAGTACTTC.

This rearrangement joins TRBV5-1 to TRBJ2-5; D may be TRBD1 (5 bases). The CDR3 sequence is 15 residues long. Germline lookup yields CDR1 SGHRS and CDR2 YFSETQ. Trimming pared 4 bases from V and 4 bases from J, leaving 17 bases between. CDR3 sequence: CASSPGAARSETQYF. The CDR3 DNA sequence: TGCGCCAGCAGCCCTGGGGCTGCCCGGTCAGAGACCCAGTACTTC.

The chain joins TRBV7-2 to TRBJ2-7; TRBD1 might be the D (6 bases). Trimming shortened V by 1 base and J by 9 bases, and 19 bases separated the two germline ends. This CDR3 contains 15 residues. The germline CDR1 and CDR2 sequences are SGHTA and FQGNSA. This CDR3 reads CASSLVPGALGSQYF. CDR3 nucleotides: TGTGCCAGCAGCTTAGTCCCAGGGGCCTTGGGATCGCAGTACTTC.

The rearrangement joins TRBV7-9 to TRBJ2-1, with 8 positions matching TRBD2. The V gene's germline CDR1 is SEHNR and CDR2 FQNEAQ (reference sequence). Trimming at V came to 10 bases and at J to 4 bases, leaving 3 bases not matched to a gene. The CDR3 consists of 12 residues. The CDR3 loop is CATSGSYNEQFF. The CDR3 region has the DNA TGTGCCACAAGCGGGAGTTACAATGAGCAGTTCTTC.

The genes are TRBV5-1 and TRBJ1-5; D is perhaps TRBD1 (5 bases). The germline V and J ends were trimmed by 0 bases and 7 bases, with 11 bases remaining between them. Germline V gene lookup returns CDR1 SGHRS and CDR2 YFSETQ. The CDR3 extends over 14 amino acids. The CDR3 protein is CASSLEGAGQPQHF. CDR3 nucleotides: TGCGCCAGCAGCTTGGAAGGGGCCGGGCAGCCCCAGCATTTT.

The CDR3 coding sequence is TGTGCCAGCAGGAGGGTAAGCAATCAGCCCCAGCATTTT. Translation: CASRRVSNQPQHF. The chain carries TRBV2 and TRBJ1-5; D gene unclear. Germline values: CDR1 SNHLY, CDR2 FYNNEI. The CDR3 is 13 amino acids. V lost 6 bases and J 1 base, leaving 7 bases between the germline ends.

Regarding this clone: This sample includes further DNA sequences coding for the same CDR3. V is TRBV28 and J is TRBJ1-2; unclear D gene. The germline CDR1 and CDR2 sequences are MDHEN and SYDVKM. The CDR3 totals 13 residues. Trimming took 3 bases from V and 2 from J, leaving 7 bases between them. The CDR3 bases are TGTGCCAGCAGTTTGACGGGGAACTATGGCTACACCTTC. It codes for CASSLTGNYGYTF.

The chain combines TRBV28 with TRBJ1-5; D gene ambiguous. Trimming stripped 4 bases from V and 11 bases from J, with 12 bases between. There are 12 residues in the CDR3. From germline, CDR1 is MDHEN and CDR2 SYDVKM. The CDR3 loop is CASSWPQLAQHF. In DNA, the CDR3 is TGTGCCAGCAGTTGGCCTCAGTTGGCCCAGCATTTT.

This clone has only one observation. V and J are TRBV5-4 and TRBJ2-2; 8 nucleotides align to TRBD1. CDR3 length: 16 amino acids. Germline lookup yields CDR1 SGHNT and CDR2 YYREEE (reference sequence). V lost 0 bases to trimming and J lost 0 bases; unmatched junction nucleotides: 1. The CDR3 sequence: CASSLATGANTGELFF. CDR3 nucleotide sequence: TGTGCCAGCAGCTTGGCGACAGGGGCGAACACCGGGGAGCTGTTTTTT.

The chain couples TRBV28 to TRBJ2-7; 8 positions match TRBD1. CDR1 and CDR2 (germline): MDHEN, SYDVKM. The junction had 13 bases not matched to a gene; V was cut back by 2 bases and J by 7 bases. This CDR3 is 16 amino acids long. CDR3 loop: CASSLSAGTGELEQYF. The CDR3 DNA sequence: TGTGCCAGCAGTTTAAGTGCCGGGACAGGTGAATTAGAGCAGTACTTC.

The chain is built from TRBV13 and TRBJ2-2, with no clear D. Trimming left V 1 base short and J 5 bases short, with 8 bases between. This CDR3 contains 14 residues. CDR1 is PRHDT, CDR2 FYEKMQ, per germline (reference sequence). This CDR3 is CASSLASLTGELFF. CDR3 sequence (DNA): TGTGCCAGCAGCTTAGCGAGTTTGACCGGGGAGCTGTTTTTT.

The chain employs TRBV19 and TRBJ2-7, with 15 nucleotides matching TRBD2. The CDR3 has 15 amino acids. The germline V gene encodes CDR1 LNHDA and CDR2 SQIVND (reference sequence). J lost 5 bases, V lost 3 bases, and 2 bases had no gene match. This CDR3 reads CASSMGLAGGHEQYF. In DNA, the CDR3 is TGTGCCAGTAGTATGGGACTAGCGGGAGGACACGAGCAGTACTTC.

V usage is TRBV30 and J usage is TRBJ2-2; D uncertain. The CDR3 sequence is 14 residues long. Per germline, CDR1 GTSNPN and CDR2 SVGIG (reference sequence). V lost 4 bases, J lost 2 bases, and 11 bases lay in between. This CDR3 reads CAWKAGRNTGELFF. CDR3 DNA: TGTGCCTGGAAGGCAGGCCGAAACACCGGGGAGCTGTTTTTT.

This clone was observed once. This sequence joins TRBV7-9 and TRBJ2-7; D is possibly TRBD1 (6 bases). From germline, CDR1 is SEHNR and CDR2 FQNEAQ (reference sequence). This CDR3 region has 15 residues. V shed 2 bases and J shed 2 bases, with 13 bases lying between them. The CDR3 sequence is CASSLLTGSAYEQYF. The CDR3 nucleotides read TGTGCCAGCAGCTTATTAACAGGGTCGGCCTACGAGCAGTACTTC.

The V gene is TRBV29-1, the J gene TRBJ2-1, with 7 bases identical to TRBD2. CDR1 SQVTM and CDR2 ANQGSEA come from the germline V gene. The CDR3 is made up of 16 amino acids. The ends lost 2 bases at V and 4 bases at J; junction bases unmatched: 11. The DNA of the CDR3 is TGCAGCGTTGAAAGGCCACTATGGGAGGGATACAATGAGCAGTTCTTC. It codes for CSVERPLWEGYNEQFF.

The rearrangement uses TRBV11-2 and TRBJ2-3, with TRBD2 identical over 7 bases. CDR1 is SGHAT and CDR2 is FQNNGV in the germline V gene. The ends lost 5 bases at V and 2 bases at J; junction bases unmatched: 10. This CDR3 has 16 amino acids. The CDR3 DNA is TGTGCCAGCAGCCCGCGCAGGCTAGCGGTCACAGATACGCAGTATTTT. Translation: CASSPRRLAVTDTQYF.

V usage is TRBV5-4 and J usage is TRBJ2-1, with D perhaps matching TRBD2 (5 bases). From germline, CDR1 is SGHNT and CDR2 YYREEE (reference sequence). V lost 3 bases to trimming and J lost 8 bases, with 15 bases between them. The CDR3 consists of 14 residues. The CDR3 spells CASSSPPPRDEQFF. DNA for the CDR3: TGTGCCAGCAGCTCCCCTCCCCCGAGGGATGAGCAGTTCTTC.

The V gene is TRBV2, the J gene TRBJ1-1; 8 nucleotides agree with TRBD1. CDR1 SNHLY and CDR2 FYNNEI come from the germline V gene. V shed 10 bases and J 0 bases; nucleotides not matched to a gene: 10. CDR3 length equals 15 residues. The CDR3 is CANPPDRALNTEAFF. In DNA form, the CDR3 reads TGTGCCAACCCCCCGGACAGGGCTCTGAACACTGAAGCTTTCTTT.

Comment on this clone: The same CDR3 also results from other DNA sequences found in this sample. The chain couples TRBV29-1 to TRBJ1-1; the D gene is possibly TRBD1 (6 bases). The CDR3 extends over 12 amino acids. The germline V gene has CDR1 SQVTM and CDR2 ANQGSEA. V was pared by 6 bases and J by 1 base, with 9 bases between. CDR3 nucleotides: TGCAGCGTCGGACAGACGAACACTGAAGCTTTCTTT. Its protein product is CSVGQTNTEAFF.

This rearrangement joins TRBV2 to TRBJ2-5; 10 nucleotides agree with TRBD2. The CDR3 has 14 amino acids. J lost 7 bases, V lost 3 bases, and 5 bases had no gene match. Germline V gene data show CDR1 as SNHLY and CDR2 as FYNNEI. Here the CDR3 DNA reads TGTGCCAGCAGTGAGGGACTAGCGTCCGGGACCCAGTACTTC. Its translation is CASSEGLASGTQYF.

V usage is TRBV4-1 and J usage is TRBJ1-1, with D possibly TRBD1 on 5 matching bases. CDR3 length: 13 residues. Germline V gene data show CDR1 as MGHRA and CDR2 as YSYEKL. The V gene lost 4 bases and the J gene lost 5 bases, with 11 bases spanning the gap. DNA of the CDR3: TGCGCCAGCAGCCCCCAGGGAGGTACTGAAGCTTTCTTT. This sequence encodes CASSPQGGTEAFF.